This is a list of T cell receptor beta chains from one sample in a study of T cell responses to AZD1222 COVID-19 vaccine. The repertoire was sequenced with immunoSEQ multiplex PCR; TCRdb's copy has only in-frame clones and lacks some. The data hold about 140,000 clones, with more than 90% observed a single time. The specimen was peripheral blood, collected on day 0 of AZD1222 vaccination. These receptors all come from an adult in good health. The CDR3 runs from the conserved cysteine through the conserved F or W. D genes are given only for firm matches. The size field is filled for only some rows; it gives once, few, many or a size class.

D	V	size	J	DNA	CDR3
.	TRBV18	.	TRBJ1-1	TGTGCCAGCTCAGACAAGGTATCGGGAGCTTTCTTT	CASSDKVSGAFF
.	TRBV28	.	TRBJ2-2	TGTGCCAGCAGTTTGGGGTCCGGGGAGCTGTTTTTT	CASSLGSGELFF
.	TRBV11-3	.	TRBJ2-1	TGTGCCAGCAGCTTAGTTGGCCAAGTGGATGAGCAGTTCTTC	CASSLVGQVDEQFF
.	TRBV5-8	.	TRBJ2-3	TGTGCCAGCAGCTCCCGGGCCGATCTTCGCACAGATACGCAGTATTTT	CASSSRADLRTDTQYF
.	TRBV27	.	TRBJ1-2	TGTGCCAGCAGCGCAGGGGTCCCCCCCATGGGTTTTGGCTACACCTTC	CASSAGVPPMGFGYTF
TRBD1	TRBV6-5	.	TRBJ2-1	TGTGCCAGCAGTTTAACGGGGACAGGAGTAAGTGAGCAGTTCTTC	CASSLTGTGVSEQFF
.	TRBV19	.	TRBJ1-3	TGTGCCAGTAGTATAGGACGTCAGACTTCTGGAAACACCATATATTTT	CASSIGRQTSGNTIYF
TRBD1	TRBV28	once	TRBJ2-7	TGTGCCAGCAGTCCCCTTGGGACAGGGCAAAGACGGGGAATCTACGAGCAGTACTTC	CASSPLGTGQRRGIYEQYF
.	TRBV5-1	once	TRBJ2-7	TGCGCCAGCAGCTTGGCAAATACGGCCTACGAGCAGTACTTC	CASSLANTAYEQYF
TRBD2	TRBV27	.	TRBJ2-1	TGTGCCAGCAGCGCTCACCCGGGGTCTAGCGGGAATGAGCAGTTCTTC	CASSAHPGSSGNEQFF
TRBD1	TRBV15	.	TRBJ1-6	TGTGCCACCAGCAGTATACGTTTTGGACAGGGCTATAATTCACCCCTCCACTTT	CATSSIRFGQGYNSPLHF
TRBD1	TRBV18	.	TRBJ2-7	TGTGCCAGCTCACCTTCCGGGACAGGGGGCGAGCAGTACTTC	CASSPSGTGGEQYF
.	TRBV7-8	.	TRBJ1-3	TGTGCCAGCAGCCCATTTAGAGGGCAGAGAAACACCATATATTTT	CASSPFRGQRNTIYF
TRBD1	TRBV2	once	TRBJ2-6	TGTGCCAGCAGTCCGGGACAGACGCCGGCCAACGTCCTGACTTTC	CASSPGQTPANVLTF
TRBD1	TRBV5-1	.	TRBJ1-5	TGCGCCAGCAGCTTGGCCGGGACAGGGCAACAGCCCCAGCATTTT	CASSLAGTGQQPQHF
.	TRBV6-1	.	TRBJ2-3	TGTGCCAGCAGTGACAGAGCGGTCACAGATACGCAGTATTTT	CASSDRAVTDTQYF
TRBD2	TRBV25-1	.	TRBJ2-3	TGTGCCAGCAGTTATCCGGGACTACGGTTGATGTATTTT	CASSYPGLRLMYF
.	TRBV6-1	.	TRBJ2-7	TGTGCCAGCAGTGAAGTCTTCGAGCAGTACTTC	CASSEVFEQYF
.	TRBV14	.	TRBJ1-3	TGTGCCAGCAGCCAAGCTGGCAGACCCAGCTCTGGAAACACCATATATTTT	CASSQAGRPSSGNTIYF
.	TRBV6-5	.	TRBJ2-7	TGTGCCAGCAGACGACAGGGACTAACTTACGAGCAGTACTTC	CASRRQGLTYEQYF
.	TRBV21-1	.	TRBJ1-4	TGTGCCAGCAGCAATACCCGGAACAGGGCGGCAACTAATGAAAAACTGTTTTTT	CASSNTRNRAATNEKLFF
.	TRBV5-6	.	TRBJ2-3	TGTGCCAGCAGCTCCTCGGGGAGGACAGATACGCAGTATTTT	CASSSSGRTDTQYF
TRBD2	TRBV6-2/TRBV6-3	.	TRBJ2-3	TGTGCCAGCAGTTACGAGCAAACTAGCGGGACATGGGATACGCAGTATTTT	CASSYEQTSGTWDTQYF
TRBD1	TRBV5-1	.	TRBJ1-5	TGCGCCAGCAGCTTCGGGACAGGGGACGGCCAGCCCCAGCATTTT	CASSFGTGDGQPQHF
.	TRBV6-2/TRBV6-3	.	TRBJ2-3	TGTGCCAGCAGTTACCAGACTAGAGAAGATACGCAGTATTTT	CASSYQTREDTQYF
.	TRBV7-2	once	TRBJ1-2	TGTGCCAGCAGCCCATCCGGGGGGTGGGCATCGGGCTACACCTTC	CASSPSGGWASGYTF
.	TRBV27	.	TRBJ1-6	TGTGCCAGCAGGTCGGGTTCACCCCTCCACTTT	CASRSGSPLHF
.	TRBV5-1	.	TRBJ2-5	TGCGCCAGCGCCTTAGCGTACCAAGAGACCCAGTACTTC	CASALAYQETQYF
.	TRBV4-2	.	TRBJ1-5	TGTGCCAGCAGCCAATATAAGGGTACTCAGCCCCAGCATTTT	CASSQYKGTQPQHF
.	TRBV28	once	TRBJ1-5	TGTGCCAGCAACCCTGATAGGGAACCCGTGAGACAGCCCCAGCATTTT	CASNPDREPVRQPQHF
.	TRBV19	.	TRBJ2-3	TGTGCCAGTAGTATCAATCCATCAGCTTCAGATACGCAGTATTTT	CASSINPSASDTQYF
TRBD1	TRBV28	.	TRBJ2-2	TGTGCCAGCAGTCCAGGGGGCGCGAACACCGGGGAGCTGTTTTTT	CASSPGGANTGELFF